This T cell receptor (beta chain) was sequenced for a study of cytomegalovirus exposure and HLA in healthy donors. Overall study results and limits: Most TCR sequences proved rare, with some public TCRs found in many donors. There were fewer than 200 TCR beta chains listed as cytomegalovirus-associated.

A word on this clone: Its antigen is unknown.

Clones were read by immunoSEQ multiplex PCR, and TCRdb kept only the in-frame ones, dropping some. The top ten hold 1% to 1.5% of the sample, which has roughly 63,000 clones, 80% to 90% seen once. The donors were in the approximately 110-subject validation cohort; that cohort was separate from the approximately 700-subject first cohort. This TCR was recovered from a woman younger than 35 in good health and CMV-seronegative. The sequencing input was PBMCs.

CDR3: CASNREGANTEAFF. For the CDR3, the DNA is TGTGCCAGCAATCGCGAAGGGGCCAACACTGAAGCTTTCTTT. The chain couples TRBV2 to TRBJ1-1; the D gene is possibly TRBD1 (5 bases). V gave up 7 bases and J gave up 2 bases, with 14 bases separating them. Per the germline V gene, CDR1 is SNHLY and CDR2 is FYNNEI. The CDR3 runs to 14 residues.